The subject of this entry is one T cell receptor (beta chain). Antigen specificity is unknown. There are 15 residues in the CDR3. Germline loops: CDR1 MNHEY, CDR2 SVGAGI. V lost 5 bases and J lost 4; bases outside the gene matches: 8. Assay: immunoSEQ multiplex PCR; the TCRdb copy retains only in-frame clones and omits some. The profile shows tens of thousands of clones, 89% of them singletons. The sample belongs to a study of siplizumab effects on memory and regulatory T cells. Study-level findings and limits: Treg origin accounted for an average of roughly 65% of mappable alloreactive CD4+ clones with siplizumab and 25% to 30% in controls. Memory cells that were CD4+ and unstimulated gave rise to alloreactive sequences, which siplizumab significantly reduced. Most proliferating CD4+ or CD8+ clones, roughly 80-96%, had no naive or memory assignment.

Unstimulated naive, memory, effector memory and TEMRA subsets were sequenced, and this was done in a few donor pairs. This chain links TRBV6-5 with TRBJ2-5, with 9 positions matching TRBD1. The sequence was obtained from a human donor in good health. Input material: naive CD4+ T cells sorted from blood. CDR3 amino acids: CASSQGTGRGETQYF. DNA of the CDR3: TGTGCCAGCAGTCAAGGGACAGGGAGGGGAGAGACCCAGTACTTC.